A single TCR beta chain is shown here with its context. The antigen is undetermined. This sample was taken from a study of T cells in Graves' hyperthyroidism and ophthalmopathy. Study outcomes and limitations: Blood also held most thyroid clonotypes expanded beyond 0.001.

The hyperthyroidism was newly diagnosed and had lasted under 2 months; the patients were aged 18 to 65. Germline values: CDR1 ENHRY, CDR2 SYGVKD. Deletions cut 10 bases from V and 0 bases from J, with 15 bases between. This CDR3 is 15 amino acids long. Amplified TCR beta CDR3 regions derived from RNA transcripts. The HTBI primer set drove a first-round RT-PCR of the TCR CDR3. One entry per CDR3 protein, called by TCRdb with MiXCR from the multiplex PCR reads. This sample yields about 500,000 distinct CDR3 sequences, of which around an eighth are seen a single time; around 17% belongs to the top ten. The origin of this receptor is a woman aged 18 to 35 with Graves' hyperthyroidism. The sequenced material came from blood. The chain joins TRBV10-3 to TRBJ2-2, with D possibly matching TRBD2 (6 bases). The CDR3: CATPRGDSNTGELFF. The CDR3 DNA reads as TGTGCCACCCCGAGAGGGGACTCGAACACCGGGGAGCTGTTTTTT.